These 13 T cell receptor beta chains were all obtained from the same sample, sequenced in a study of cytomegalovirus exposure and HLA in healthy donors. Primers included in the PCR were 60 Vbeta and 13 Jbeta primers. The table came from immunoSEQ multiplex PCR; TCRdb's copy has only in-frame clones and leaves some out. This table holds tens of thousands of clones, approximately 80% found once. Source material: PBMCs. Receptors were obtained from a woman aged 25 to 45 in good health and CMV-seronegative.

V is TRBV5-6 and J is TRBJ1-2; D not certain. CDR3 length: 14 residues. Germline V gives CDR1 SGHDT, CDR2 YYEEEE. Trimming cost V 1 base and J 0 bases, with 7 bases left between them. CDR3 DNA sequence: TGTGCCAGCAGCTTGACGGGTACTAACTATGGCTACACCTTC. Translation: CASSLTGTNYGYTF.

The chain links TRBV19 to TRBJ1-1; D is unresolved. The ends were cut back, 6 bases at V and 4 bases at J, with 9 bases in the middle. This CDR3 has 12 amino acids. Per germline, CDR1 LNHDA and CDR2 SQIVND (reference sequence). The chain's CDR3 is CASSEGSTEAFF. The CDR3 region has the DNA TGTGCCAGTAGCGAGGGAAGCACTGAAGCTTTCTTT.

The chain recombines TRBV12-5 with TRBJ2-2; TRBD1 is a possible D gene (6 bases). The V and J ends lost 0 bases and 4 bases respectively, with 9 bases between them. Germline V gene data show CDR1 as LGHNT and CDR2 as FRNRAP. The CDR3 runs to 15 residues. The CDR3 sequence: CASGLVIGGTGELFF. In DNA, the CDR3 is TGTGCTAGTGGTTTGGTAATAGGGGGCACCGGGGAGCTGTTTTTT. Using reference TRBV12-5 and TRBJ2-2 for the parts outside the CDR3, the full variable domain is DARVTQTPRHKVTEMGQEVTMRCQPILGHNTVFWYRQTMMQGLELLAYFRNRAPLDDSGMPKDRFSAEMPDATLATLKIQPSEPRDSAVYFCASGLVIGGTGELFFGEGSRLTVL.

The chain links TRBV14 to TRBJ2-2, with TRBD2 as a possible D gene (6 bases). The V gene's germline CDR1 is SGHDN and CDR2 FVKESK. CDR3 length: 16 residues. V shed 4 bases and J shed 3 bases, with 15 bases lying between them. Here the CDR3 DNA reads TGTGCCAGCAGCCTTTCCGGAGGGCGTTACACCGGGGAGCTGTTTTTT. This gives the protein CASSLSGGRYTGELFF.

This clone appeared once. V and J are TRBV18 and TRBJ2-7; 7 bases fit TRBD2. Germline CDR1 is KGHSH and CDR2 is LQKENI. With 0 bases clipped from V and 7 bases from J, the junction kept 15 bases outside the gene matches. This CDR3 is 17 amino acids long. CDR3 loop: CASSPPASGASFGEQYF. The DNA of the CDR3 is TGTGCCAGCTCACCACCGGCAAGCGGGGCCTCTTTTGGGGAGCAGTACTTC.

About this clone itself: Other DNA sequences within the sample encode an identical CDR3. The chain has TRBV7-8 and TRBJ2-7; D call uncertain. The CDR3 has 12 amino acids. CDR1 and CDR2 from the germline V gene are SGHVS and FQNEAQ. V was trimmed by 1 base and J by 5 bases, leaving 6 bases between them. CDR3 region: CASSLGSDEQYF. The CDR3 DNA reads TGTGCCAGCAGCTTAGGGAGTGACGAGCAGTACTTC.

V usage is TRBV19 and J usage is TRBJ1-2, with 9 nucleotides matching TRBD1. Trimming cost V 5 bases and J 1 base; bases outside gene matches: 8. Germline V lookup: CDR1 LNHDA, CDR2 SQIVND (reference sequence). CDR3 length equals 16 residues. CDR3 nucleotides: TGTGCCAGTAGTCCCTCGGACAGGGGCGGTAACTATGGCTACACCTTC. Its translation is CASSPSDRGGNYGYTF.

This clone is a singleton in its sample. The CDR3 bases are TGTGCCAGCTCACCATCTAGCGGGAAAGAGACCCAGTACTTC. This gives the protein CASSPSSGKETQYF. This chain joins TRBV18 and TRBJ2-5; 9 bases match TRBD2. Per the germline V gene, CDR1 is KGHSH and CDR2 is LQKENI. The length of the CDR3 is 14 residues. V gave up 2 bases and J gave up 3 bases; unmatched junction bases: 1.

In this sample, this clone turned up a few times. This sequence joins TRBV30 and TRBJ1-3, with unresolved D. V was pared by 4 bases and J by 2 bases, with 12 bases between. Germline V gene sequence: CDR1 GTSNPN, CDR2 SVGIG (reference sequence). This CDR3 region has 14 residues. The CDR3 sequence: CAWTIGGPGNTIYF. CDR3 sequence (DNA): TGTGCCTGGACAATAGGAGGGCCTGGAAACACCATATATTTT.

The V and J genes are TRBV5-1 and TRBJ1-2, with D perhaps TRBD1 (6 bases). This CDR3 is 13 amino acids long. Germline V lookup: CDR1 SGHRS, CDR2 YFSETQ. The germline V and J ends were trimmed by 4 bases and 4 bases, with 11 bases remaining between them. For the CDR3, the DNA is TGCGCCAGCAGCCCAGGACAGATCTATGGCTACACCTTC. This sequence encodes CASSPGQIYGYTF.

The rearrangement links TRBV7-9 to TRBJ2-3, with 11 bases lining up with TRBD2. CDR1 and CDR2 from the germline V gene are SEHNR and FQNEAQ (reference sequence). The CDR3 contains 15 residues. Unmatched junction bases numbered 3, after V lost 3 bases and J lost 4 bases. The CDR3 DNA is TGTGCCAGCAGCTTTCTAGCGGGGGGTGCAGATACGCAGTATTTT. It is translated as CASSFLAGGADTQYF.

The chain couples TRBV2 to TRBJ1-5; tentatively, D is TRBD1 (6 bases). Germline V gene lookup returns CDR1 SNHLY and CDR2 FYNNEI. Trimming stripped 9 bases from V and 0 bases from J, with 12 bases between. The CDR3 consists of 14 residues. Here the CDR3 DNA reads TGTGCCAGTAACCAGGGACATAGCAATCAGCCCCAGCATTTT. Protein sequence: CASNQGHSNQPQHF.

A few counts support this clone. This chain joins TRBV7-9 and TRBJ2-3, with D perhaps TRBD2 (5 bases). The CDR3 is 15 residues long. V dropped 5 bases and J dropped 0 bases, with 12 bases sitting between them. CDR1 SEHNR and CDR2 FQNEAQ come from the germline V gene (reference sequence). The CDR3, as DNA: TGTGCCAGCAGCCCAGGAGCGGCAAGCACAGATACGCAGTATTTT. This codes for CASSPGAASTDTQYF. Full variable domain (missing parts from reference TRBV7-9 and TRBJ2-3): DTGVSQNPRHKITKRGQNVTFRCDPISEHNRLYWYRQTLGQGPEFLTYFQNEAQLEKSRLLSDRFSAERPKGSFSTLEIQRTEQGDSAMYLCASSPGAASTDTQYFGPGTRLTVL.